The next 23 T cell receptor beta chains were all read from a single sample in a study of blood T cell repertoires in COVID-19. Clones were read by immunoSEQ multiplex PCR, and TCRdb kept only the in-frame ones, dropping some. The sample consists of 65,000 to 75,000 clones, 75% to 80% of them appearing once. Specimen: peripheral blood. Receptors originate from a human donor in a cohort sampled during active COVID-19.

The rearrangement uses TRBV7-6 and TRBJ1-1; D not resolved. The CDR3 has 13 amino acids. Germline CDR1 reads SGHVS; CDR2 reads FNYEAQ. The germline V and J ends were trimmed by 5 bases and 6 bases, with 13 bases remaining between them. CDR3 nucleotide sequence: TGTGCCAGCAGCGACGACTTTAGCGCTGAAGCTTTCTTT. Its protein is CASSDDFSAEAFF.

The chain carries TRBV14 and TRBJ1-2; 7 nucleotides match TRBD1. CDR3 length: 14 amino acids. Germline assignment: CDR1 SGHDN and CDR2 FVKESK. The V gene end was trimmed by 1 base and the J gene end by 4 bases; junction bases not matched to a gene: 3. The CDR3 coding sequence is TGTGCCAGCAGCCAAGTTCGGACAGGCTATGGCTACACCTTC. Translation gives CASSQVRTGYGYTF.

The chain is built from TRBV18 and TRBJ1-2; tentatively, D is TRBD1 (6 bases). Trimming cost V 2 bases and J 6 bases, with 7 bases left between them. CDR3 length: 12 residues. CDR1 and CDR2 (germline): KGHSH, LQKENI. The CDR3 DNA reads as TGTGCCAGCTCACCATCAGGGGATGGCTACACCTTC. Translation gives CASSPSGDGYTF.

A few counts support this clone. V is TRBV19 and J is TRBJ2-7, with TRBD1 matching over 8 bases. This CDR3 contains 13 residues. With V trimmed by 4 bases and J by 6 bases, 5 bases remained unmatched. Germline V gene lookup returns CDR1 LNHDA and CDR2 SQIVND (reference sequence). In nucleotides, the CDR3 is TGTGCCAGTAGTACTGACAGGGGCGGCGAGCAGTACTTC. It codes for CASSTDRGGEQYF.

This clone has ten or more counts. V and J are TRBV5-4 and TRBJ2-6, with 10 bases matching TRBD1. Looked up from germline, CDR1 is SGHNT and CDR2 is YYREEE (reference sequence). Trimming cost V 4 bases and J 0 bases; bases outside gene matches: 7. The CDR3 loop spans 18 amino acids. The CDR3 DNA reads as TGTGCCAGCAGCCCCCCCGGGACAGGGGCCTCTGGGGCCAACGTCCTGACTTTC. Translated, it gives CASSPPGTGASGANVLTF.

This clone was recorded once. The chain combines TRBV7-2 with TRBJ2-6, with 7 bases fitting TRBD2. Germline CDR1 SGHTA, CDR2 FQGNSA. This CDR3 spans 17 amino acids. V was pared by 5 bases and J by 0 bases, with 7 bases of the junction left unmatched. This chain's CDR3 is CASSQVGGASGANVLTF. CDR3 DNA: TGTGCCAGCAGCCAGGTGGGAGGGGCCTCTGGGGCCAACGTCCTGACTTTC.

The genes are TRBV10-2 and TRBJ2-7, with a tentative D call TRBD1 (6 bases). The V gene lost 4 bases and the J gene lost 5 bases, with 12 bases spanning the gap. The CDR3 covers 13 residues. From germline, CDR1 is WSHSY and CDR2 SAAADI. The CDR3 coding sequence is TGCGCCAGCAGTGCTCTCAGGGGCCACGAGCAGTACTTC. Translation gives CASSALRGHEQYF.

The chain is built from TRBV29-1 and TRBJ2-7, with TRBD1 matching over 8 bases. This CDR3 spans 12 amino acids. Looked up from germline, CDR1 is SQVTM and CDR2 is ANQGSEA. V lost 7 bases to trimming and J lost 4 bases; unmatched junction nucleotides: 6. This chain's CDR3 is CSAGTGTYEQYF. The CDR3 DNA sequence: TGCAGCGCGGGGACAGGTACTTACGAGCAGTACTTC.

The J gene is TRBJ2-7, the V gene TRBV5-1; 10 bases align to TRBD2. The CDR3 is 15 amino acids. After removal of 0 bases from V and 6 bases from J, the junction contained 6 bases not matched to a gene. Germline CDR1 reads SGHRS; CDR2 reads YFSETQ. As DNA, the CDR3 is TGCGCCAGCAGCTTGGATCCTAGCGGGAGACTCGAGCAGTACTTC. Its protein is CASSLDPSGRLEQYF. The variable domain in full, completed from reference TRBV5-1 and TRBJ2-7, reads KAGVTQTPRYLIKTRGQQVTLSCSPISGHRSVSWYQQTPGQGLQFLFEYFSETQRNKGNFPGRFSGRQFSNSRSEMNVSTLELGDSALYLCASSLDPSGRLEQYFGPGTRLTVT.

The sample holds one count of this clone. The J gene is TRBJ2-1, the V gene TRBV7-9; 7 bases are a match to TRBD1. The trim removed 5 bases at V and 0 bases at J, leaving 7 bases unmatched. Germline lookup yields CDR1 SEHNR and CDR2 FQNEAQ (reference sequence). CDR3 length: 16 residues. The chain's CDR3 is CASSSTRGSSYNEQFF. CDR3 DNA: TGTGCCAGCAGCAGCACCAGGGGGAGCTCCTACAATGAGCAGTTCTTC.

In this sample, this clone turned up once. V usage is TRBV5-1 and J usage is TRBJ2-1; TRBD1 aligns across 7 bases. This CDR3 has 14 amino acids. V lost 0 bases and J lost 8; bases outside the gene matches: 5. Per germline, CDR1 SGHRS and CDR2 YFSETQ. The CDR3 is CASSLGLTGYEQFF. The CDR3 DNA is TGCGCCAGCAGCTTGGGGCTGACAGGGTATGAGCAGTTCTTC.

V gene TRBV19 combines with J gene TRBJ2-7; 7 bases align to TRBD1. With V trimmed by 3 bases and J by 2 bases, 10 bases remained unmatched. Germline V gene lookup returns CDR1 LNHDA and CDR2 SQIVND (reference sequence). CDR3 length: 16 amino acids. The CDR3 region is CASSIADSGTAYEQYF. In DNA form, the CDR3 reads TGTGCCAGTAGTATTGCCGACTCCGGGACAGCCTACGAGCAGTACTTC.

The chain links TRBV7-8 to TRBJ2-5, with D possibly matching TRBD1 (5 bases). The CDR3 has 13 amino acids. The V end was cut by 1 base, the J end by 6 bases, with 9 bases between. CDR1 and CDR2 from the germline V gene are SGHVS and FQNEAQ. For the CDR3, the DNA is TGTGCCAGCAGCTTAGGGGGCCAGCAGACCCAGTACTTC. It codes for CASSLGGQQTQYF.

This CDR3 reads CASSLERRSHEQYF. The CDR3 DNA follows: TGTGCCAGCAGCTTAGAGCGGCGGTCACACGAGCAGTACTTC. The chain couples TRBV7-2 to TRBJ2-7; possibly TRBD2 for D (5 bases). The germline V gene has CDR1 SGHTA and CDR2 FQGNSA. This CDR3 comprises 14 residues. V was cut by 1 base and J by 5 bases, with 12 bases left in between. Looking up the rest from reference TRBV7-2 and TRBJ2-7 gives the full variable domain: GAGVSQSPSNKVTEKGKDVELRCDPISGHTALYWYRQSLGQGLEFLIYFQGNSAPDKSGLPSDRFSAERTGGSVSTLTIQRTQQEDSAVYLCASSLERRSHEQYFGPGTRLTVT.

The chain couples TRBV27 to TRBJ2-7; unclear D gene. The CDR3 has 14 residues. Germline assignment: CDR1 MNHEY and CDR2 SMNVEV (reference sequence). The V end was cut by 5 bases, the J end by 3 bases, with 14 bases between. CDR3 bases: TGTGCCAGCAGTGCCACAGTAACCAGCTACGAGCAGTACTTC. It translates to CASSATVTSYEQYF.

The chain recombines TRBV11-3 with TRBJ2-6; 8 bases align to TRBD1. Germline-derived CDR1 and CDR2 are SGHNT and YENEEA. After removal of 4 bases from V and 0 bases from J, the junction contained 11 bases not matched to a gene. The CDR3 runs to 19 residues. The CDR3: CASSCCPGQARSGANVLTF. CDR3 nucleotide sequence: TGTGCCAGCAGCTGTTGCCCGGGACAGGCACGCTCTGGGGCCAACGTCCTGACTTTC.

The V call is TRBV4-2, the J call TRBJ2-5; TRBD2 aligns across 7 bases. Germline assignment: CDR1 LGHNA and CDR2 YNFKEQ. There are 16 residues in the CDR3. The V and J ends lost 0 bases and 5 bases, in that order; junction bases with no gene match: 9. CDR3 loop: CASSQDWAGELETQYF. CDR3 bases: TGTGCCAGCAGCCAAGATTGGGCGGGAGAGTTGGAGACCCAGTACTTC.

The chain uses TRBV7-9 and TRBJ2-7, with 10 nucleotides matching TRBD2. The CDR3 consists of 15 residues. Germline CDR1 SEHNR, CDR2 FQNEAQ (reference sequence). V was clipped by 3 bases and J by 1 base; unmatched bases: 3. For the CDR3, the DNA is TGTGCCAGCAGCTTTGAACTAGCGGGGTCCTACGAGCAGTACTTC. Translation gives CASSFELAGSYEQYF.

The chain employs TRBV3-1 (or the pseudogene TRBV3-2) and TRBJ2-1, with 8 bases that match TRBD1. Trimming cost V 1 base and J 5 bases; bases outside gene matches: 7. This CDR3 region has 16 residues. The V gene's germline CDR1 is LGHDT and CDR2 YNNKEL (reference sequence). CDR3 residues: CASSQVAGGIDNEQFF. CDR3 in DNA: TGTGCCAGCAGCCAAGTAGCAGGGGGCATTGACAATGAGCAGTTCTTC.

The chain employs TRBV18 and TRBJ2-7; possibly TRBD1 for D (5 bases). The V gene's germline CDR1 is KGHSH and CDR2 LQKENI. V was trimmed by 6 bases and J by 6 bases, leaving 18 bases between them. The CDR3 has 14 residues. CDR3 amino acids: CASSYSTDALEQYF. In DNA form, the CDR3 reads TGTGCCAGCTCCTATTCGACAGATGCGCTCGAGCAGTACTTC.

CDR3 loop: CASSRTGWYEQYF. In DNA form, the CDR3 reads TGCGCCAGCAGTCGGACAGGGTGGTACGAGCAGTACTTC. The rearrangement joins TRBV5-1 to TRBJ2-7; 8 bases line up with TRBD1. Germline V gives CDR1 SGHRS, CDR2 YFSETQ. Losses at the gene ends were 5 bases for V and 4 bases for J; bases not matched to a gene: 5. The CDR3 has 13 amino acids.

This sequence joins TRBV2 and TRBJ2-7; 9 bases fit TRBD1. From germline, CDR1 is SNHLY and CDR2 FYNNEI. The CDR3 has 14 amino acids. The ends lost 4 bases at V and 2 bases at J; junction bases unmatched: 3. The CDR3 nucleotides are TGTGCCAGCAGTGGGACAGGGGTGCCCTACGAGCAGTACTTC. This gives the protein CASSGTGVPYEQYF.

This clone was seen a handful of times. The rearrangement joins TRBV7-9 to TRBJ2-5; maybe TRBD1 (6 bases). There are 18 residues in the CDR3. Trimming removed 5 bases from V and 3 bases from J, with 25 bases in between. Looked up from germline, CDR1 is SEHNR and CDR2 is FQNEAQ (reference sequence). The chain's CDR3 is CASSPTTGTLGLKETQYF. The CDR3 DNA reads TGTGCCAGCAGCCCGACGACAGGAACTCTCGGTCTAAAAGAGACCCAGTACTTC.